The 18 T cell receptor beta chains listed next were all sequenced from one sample in a study of cytomegalovirus exposure and HLA in healthy donors. With 60 Vbeta and 13 Jbeta primers, the PCR was carried out. The repertoire was sequenced with immunoSEQ multiplex PCR; TCRdb's copy has only in-frame clones and lacks some. The repertoire has around 160,000 clones, approximately 78% of them found once; the top ten carry 8% to 10%. Sequenced material: PBMCs. The receptors shown here come from a male donor in good health and CMV-seropositive.

A remark on this clone: Other DNA sequences of this sample code for an identical CDR3. The chain combines TRBV7-2 with TRBJ1-1; maybe TRBD1 (6 bases). Trimming took 3 bases from V and 1 from J, leaving 6 bases between them. The CDR3 runs to 13 residues. CDR1 is SGHTA and CDR2 is FQGNSA in the germline V gene. The chain's CDR3 is CASSLGANTEAFF. The CDR3 DNA reads as TGTGCCAGCAGCTTGGGGGCGAACACTGAAGCTTTCTTT.

This chain uses TRBV27 with TRBJ2-3, with TRBD2 as a possible D gene (7 bases). Trimming left V 5 bases short and J 4 bases short, with 19 bases between. The CDR3 is made up of 16 amino acids. CDR1 MNHEY and CDR2 SMNVEV come from the germline V gene (reference sequence). The CDR3 loop is CASSGRLAGDPDTQYF. CDR3 in DNA: TGTGCCAGCAGTGGAAGACTAGCAGGGGACCCAGATACGCAGTATTTT.

The gene calls are TRBV7-2 and TRBJ1-1; D gene uncertain. This CDR3 is built from 13 residues. Germline V gives CDR1 SGHTA, CDR2 FQGNSA. V lost 4 bases, J lost 2 bases, and 8 bases lay in between. CDR3 nucleotide sequence: TGTGCCAGCAGCTCCCACAGAAACACTGAAGCTTTCTTT. The encoded protein is CASSSHRNTEAFF. Variable domain in full (rest from reference TRBV7-2 and TRBJ1-1): GAGVSQSPSNKVTEKGKDVELRCDPISGHTALYWYRQSLGQGLEFLIYFQGNSAPDKSGLPSDRFSAERTGGSVSTLTIQRTQQEDSAVYLCASSSHRNTEAFFGQGTRLTVV.

V is TRBV7-7 and J is TRBJ2-1, with a possible D match to TRBD2 (5 bases). The ends were cut back, 0 bases at V and 7 bases at J, with 13 bases in the middle. The CDR3 has 15 amino acids. Germline-derived CDR1 and CDR2 are SSHAT and FNYEAQ (reference sequence). CDR3 protein: CASSLAGSRGNEQFF. As DNA, the CDR3 is TGTGCCAGCAGCTTAGCAGGTTCTCGCGGGAATGAGCAGTTCTTC.

The chain couples TRBV2 to TRBJ1-2; TRBD1 matches at 10 bases. Germline assignment: CDR1 SNHLY and CDR2 FYNNEI. J was trimmed by 2 bases and V by 4 bases; bases with no gene match: 7. The CDR3 extends over 16 amino acids. The chain's CDR3 is CASSVGRTGGNYGYTF. The CDR3 DNA is TGTGCCAGCAGTGTAGGTCGGACAGGGGGGAACTATGGCTACACCTTC.

The count of this clone is one. The chain combines TRBV6-5 with TRBJ1-6, with a possible D match to TRBD1 (6 bases). The V end was cut by 1 base, the J end by 10 bases, with 17 bases between. The germline V gene encodes CDR1 MNHEY and CDR2 SVGAGI. The CDR3 totals 16 residues. CDR3: CASSYWAGAPKSPLHF. In DNA, the CDR3 is TGTGCCAGCAGTTACTGGGCAGGGGCTCCAAAATCACCCCTCCACTTT.

This rearrangement joins TRBV27 to TRBJ2-4, with a weak D call TRBD2 (6 bases). V was clipped by 0 bases and J by 3 bases, with 12 bases between them. CDR1 is MNHEY and CDR2 is SMNVEV in the germline V gene (reference sequence). The CDR3 covers 16 residues. The CDR3 region has the DNA TGTGCCAGCAGTTTATCTGTAGGAGGGGACAAAAACATTCAGTACTTC. Translating it yields CASSLSVGGDKNIQYF.

The V call is TRBV7-2, the J call TRBJ2-2, with D unresolved. The V end lost 1 base, the J end lost 3 bases, and 6 bases lay between the germline ends. Per the germline V gene, CDR1 is SGHTA and CDR2 is FQGNSA. The CDR3 runs to 14 residues. The CDR3 here is CASSLGTDTGELFF. CDR3 bases: TGTGCCAGCAGCTTAGGCACTGACACCGGGGAGCTGTTTTTT. The whole variable domain, remainder taken from reference TRBV7-2 and TRBJ2-2, is GAGVSQSPSNKVTEKGKDVELRCDPISGHTALYWYRQSLGQGLEFLIYFQGNSAPDKSGLPSDRFSAERTGGSVSTLTIQRTQQEDSAVYLCASSLGTDTGELFFGEGSRLTVL.

This sequence joins TRBV10-1 and TRBJ2-7; 8 bases match TRBD2. The length of the CDR3 is 15 residues. V was pared by 8 bases and J by 0 bases, with 9 bases of the junction left unmatched. Germline V gene sequence: CDR1 WNHNN, CDR2 SYGVQD (reference sequence). In DNA form, the CDR3 reads TGCGCCAGCTCAACCGCGGGGGGAAGCTCCTACGAGCAGTACTTC. This sequence encodes CASSTAGGSSYEQYF.

This chain connects TRBV4-1 to TRBJ1-5; 11 bases map to TRBD1. V lost 3 bases to trimming and J lost 2 bases; unmatched junction nucleotides: 6. Germline V gene data show CDR1 as MGHRA and CDR2 as YSYEKL. The CDR3 totals 17 residues. The DNA for the CDR3 is TGCGCCAGCAGCCAGGGGACAGGGGGGTTCGGCAATCAGCCCCAGCATTTT. This translates into CASSQGTGGFGNQPQHF.

The chain joins TRBV7-2 to TRBJ1-4; 7 bases line up with TRBD1. The CDR3 runs 15 residues. V lost 5 bases to trimming and J lost 8 bases; unmatched junction nucleotides: 11. From germline, CDR1 is SGHTA and CDR2 FQGNSA. As DNA, the CDR3 is TGTGCCAGCAGCCAAACCGGGACAGTCGGAGAAAAACTGTTTTTT. It specifies CASSQTGTVGEKLFF.

About this clone: Different DNA sequences within this sample yield the same CDR3. V gene TRBV4-3 combines with J gene TRBJ2-7; 8 bases line up with TRBD1. Germline V CDR1 and CDR2: LGHNA, YSLEER. This CDR3 comprises 16 residues. Trimming cost V 0 bases and J 2 bases; bases outside gene matches: 6. CDR3 protein: CASSQDSQGAAYEQYF. The CDR3 nucleotides read TGCGCCAGCAGCCAAGACTCCCAGGGGGCGGCCTACGAGCAGTACTTC.

The chain recombines TRBV9 with TRBJ2-1, with 7 bases lining up with TRBD1. Germline trimming cut 0 bases from V and 4 bases from J; bases unmatched to any gene: 4. Germline V CDR1 and CDR2: SGDLS, YYNGEE. The CDR3 consists of 15 residues. For the CDR3, the DNA is TGTGCCAGCAGCGTAGTAGGGGGCGAATACAATGAGCAGTTCTTC. Its protein is CASSVVGGEYNEQFF.

This rearrangement joins TRBV7-2 to TRBJ2-3, with D maybe TRBD2 (5 bases). V lost 6 bases, J lost 2 bases, and 9 bases lay in between. This CDR3 spans 13 amino acids. CDR1 SGHTA and CDR2 FQGNSA come from the germline V gene. The CDR3 nucleotides read TGTGCCAGCAGTCGACGGGACACAGATACGCAGTATTTT. It specifies CASSRRDTDTQYF.

In this sample, this clone turned up once. The rearrangement joins TRBV10-3 to TRBJ2-3; the D gene is possibly TRBD1 (5 bases). CDR1 ENHRY and CDR2 SYGVKD come from the germline V gene. The CDR3 length is 12 residues. Trimming pared 10 bases from V and 4 bases from J, leaving 12 bases between. In DNA form, the CDR3 reads TGTGCCACCGTGGGGCGAGCAGATACGCAGTATTTT. Protein: CATVGRADTQYF.

V gene TRBV29-1 combines with J gene TRBJ2-1; D is uncertain. CDR3 length equals 12 residues. The germline gives CDR1 SQVTM, CDR2 ANQGSEA. V was shortened by 1 base and J by 7 bases, with 8 bases between the two germline ends. CDR3 in amino acids: CSVEVGQNEQFF. In DNA, the CDR3 is TGCAGCGTTGAAGTTGGGCAGAATGAGCAGTTCTTC.

The CDR3 DNA reads as TGTGCCAGCAGCCTGGACAGTCACAATCAGCCCCAGCATTTT. Its translation: CASSLDSHNQPQHF. The chain couples TRBV7-9 to TRBJ1-5; D might be TRBD1 (6 bases). Germline-derived CDR1 and CDR2 are SEHNR and FQNEAQ (reference sequence). V gave up 5 bases and J gave up 3 bases, with 11 bases separating them. The CDR3 consists of 14 residues.

V usage is TRBV5-1 and J usage is TRBJ2-3; D is perhaps TRBD2 (6 bases). The CDR3 has 14 residues. The V gene lost 0 bases and the J gene lost 11 bases, with 16 bases spanning the gap. Per the germline V gene, CDR1 is SGHRS and CDR2 is YFSETQ. The CDR3 DNA is TGCGCCAGCAGCTTGGTAGCGGCCAATCCTTGGCAGTATTTT. Translation: CASSLVAANPWQYF.